Listed below are T cell receptor beta chains from one sample, sequenced in a study of shared clonotypes between healthy human individuals. Produced via immunoSEQ multiplex PCR; TCRdb's table is partial and in-frame only. The table lists more than 1,200,000 clones, 98% of them singletons. The sequenced sample consisted of naive CD4+ T cells sorted from blood. These receptors were taken from a man aged 25 to 45 in good health. CDR3s include the opening cysteine and the closing phenylalanine or tryptophan. Each record gives: D gene, clone size, V gene, J gene, CDR3 protein, CDR3 DNA. A D gene is named only where the DNA matches it firmly. Expanded clones get a size class; other rows say once, few or many, or leave the size out.

TRBD1	NA	TRBV2	TRBJ1-1	CASRAGTENTEAFF	TGTGCCAGCAGGGCCGGGACAGAGAACACTGAAGCTTTCTTT
TRBD1	NA	TRBV25-1	TRBJ2-2	CASSYGQGNSGELFF	TGTGCCAGCAGCTATGGACAGGGAAATTCCGGGGAGCTGTTTTTT
NA	NA	TRBV18	TRBJ1-1	CASSPGRNTEAFF	TGTGCCAGCTCCCCGGGACGGAACACTGAAGCTTTCTTT
NA	NA	TRBV7-2	TRBJ1-4	CASSLRTGLNEKLFF	TGTGCCAGCAGCCTCAGGACGGGTCTTAATGAAAAACTGTTTTTT
NA	NA	TRBV6-5	TRBJ1-4	CASGRVATNEKLFF	TGTGCCAGCGGAAGGGTGGCAACTAATGAAAAACTGTTTTTT
NA	NA	TRBV7-9	TRBJ1-2	CASSLAQGLYGYTF	TGTGCCAGCAGCTTAGCGCAGGGACTCTATGGCTACACCTTC
NA	NA	TRBV11-2	TRBJ2-7	CASSLSAVYEQYF	TGTGCCAGCAGCCTAAGCGCAGTCTACGAGCAGTACTTC
NA	NA	TRBV9	TRBJ2-3	CASSPLLGQPPTDTQYF	TGTGCCAGCAGCCCCTTACTGGGGCAACCTCCCACAGATACGCAGTATTTT
NA	NA	TRBV6-4	TRBJ1-1	CASSLTRDTEAFF	TGTGCCAGCAGCCTCACAAGGGACACTGAAGCTTTCTTT
TRBD1	NA	TRBV11-1	TRBJ2-3	CASSLAFDRVTTDTQYF	TGTGCCAGCAGCTTAGCCTTCGACAGGGTGACCACAGATACGCAGTATTTT
TRBD1	NA	TRBV5-6	TRBJ2-5	CASSSTGAYQETQYF	TGTGCCAGCAGCTCGACAGGGGCATACCAAGAGACCCAGTACTTC
TRBD1	NA	TRBV29-1	TRBJ1-3	CSVEKGTGQISGNTIYF	TGCAGCGTTGAAAAAGGGACAGGGCAAATCTCTGGAAACACCATATATTTT
NA	once	TRBV29-1	TRBJ2-7	CSVAGRAYEQYF	TGCAGCGTTGCTGGAAGGGCCTACGAGCAGTACTTC
TRBD2	NA	TRBV9	TRBJ2-5	CASSELAGDGTQYF	TGTGCCAGCAGCGAACTAGCGGGAGATGGGACCCAGTACTTC
TRBD1	NA	TRBV29-1	TRBJ1-2	CSVAPTGGRGGYTF	TGCAGCGTTGCCCCGACAGGGGGCCGGGGTGGCTACACCTTC
TRBD1	NA	TRBV15	TRBJ1-4	CATSRTPWDRNEKLFF	TGTGCCACCAGCAGAACGCCCTGGGACAGAAATGAAAAACTGTTTTTT
TRBD1	NA	TRBV2	TRBJ2-7	CASSRDSPISYEQYF	TGTGCCAGCAGTCGGGACAGTCCAATCTCCTACGAGCAGTACTTC
NA	once	TRBV6-5	TRBJ1-2	CASSSRQRGDYGYTF	TGTGCCAGCAGTTCTCGACAGAGAGGGGACTATGGCTACACCTTC
TRBD1	NA	TRBV5-1	TRBJ1-1	CASSSTGENTEAFF	TGCGCCAGCAGCTCGACAGGGGAGAACACTGAAGCTTTCTTT
TRBD2	NA	TRBV9	TRBJ2-3	CASSVDLGGRSTDTQYF	TGTGCCAGCAGCGTAGACCTGGGCGGGAGAAGCACAGATACGCAGTATTTT
NA	NA	TRBV7-9	TRBJ1-1	CASSPPLSTMNTEAFF	TGTGCCAGCAGCCCCCCCTTGTCGACTATGAACACTGAAGCTTTCTTT
TRBD2	once	TRBV19	TRBJ2-3	CASSMASGIGNTQYF	TGTGCCAGTAGTATGGCTAGCGGAATCGGGAATACGCAGTATTTT
NA	NA	TRBV20-1	TRBJ1-1	CSARTDEAFF	TGCAGTGCTAGGACCGATGAAGCTTTCTTT
NA	NA	TRBV7-2	TRBJ2-7	CASSLDPTTGSYEQYF	TGTGCCAGCAGCTTAGACCCCACCACAGGTTCCTACGAGCAGTACTTC
TRBD1	NA	TRBV15	TRBJ1-5	CATSRLGTGINQPQHF	TGTGCCACCAGCAGATTGGGGACAGGGATCAATCAGCCCCAGCATTTT
TRBD1	NA	TRBV5-1	TRBJ2-2	CASSFRGQALSTGELFF	TGCGCCAGCAGCTTTAGAGGACAGGCTCTTAGCACCGGGGAGCTGTTTTTT
NA	NA	TRBV6-6	TRBJ1-4	CASSYTEKLFF	TGTGCCAGCAGTTACACTGAAAAACTGTTTTTT
NA	NA	TRBV25-1	TRBJ2-1	CASSDPSIGYNEQFF	TGTGCCAGCAGTGACCCCTCCATAGGGTACAATGAGCAGTTCTTC
NA	NA	TRBV10-3	TRBJ2-1	CAISESKSRPEQFF	TGTGCCATCAGTGAGTCCAAGTCGAGGCCTGAGCAGTTCTTC
NA	NA	TRBV5-1	TRBJ1-1	CASSLGAGMGEAFF	TGCGCCAGCAGCTTGGGGGCAGGGATGGGAGAAGCTTTCTTT
NA	NA	TRBV6-5	TRBJ1-2	CASSYSQVRRGYGYTF	TGTGCCAGCAGTTACTCCCAGGTTCGACGGGGCTATGGCTACACCTTC
NA	NA	TRBV2	TRBJ2-7	CASSEVREKTYEQYF	TGTGCCAGCAGTGAAGTACGGGAGAAGACCTACGAGCAGTACTTC
TRBD1	NA	TRBV5-1	TRBJ2-5	CASGGQGNNMETQYF	TGCGCCAGCGGGGGACAGGGGAATAATATGGAGACCCAGTACTTC
NA	NA	TRBV6-6	TRBJ1-4	CASSYFPLGTNEKLFF	TGTGCCAGCAGTTACTTCCCGTTAGGGACAAATGAAAAACTGTTTTTT
NA	NA	TRBV15	TRBJ1-5	CATSITGTPDQPQHF	TGTGCCACCAGTATAACCGGGACACCAGATCAGCCCCAGCATTTT
NA	NA	TRBV29-1	TRBJ2-3	CSVHNTGSSTDTQYF	TGCAGCGTTCATAACACCGGATCTAGCACAGATACGCAGTATTTT
TRBD2	NA	TRBV19	TRBJ2-1	CASSMVGLTSRTYNEQFF	TGTGCCAGTAGTATGGTAGGGCTGACTAGCCGAACCTACAATGAGCAGTTCTTC
TRBD2	NA	TRBV7-2	TRBJ2-5	CASSFSGIIETQYF	TGTGCCAGCAGCTTTAGCGGGATTATAGAGACCCAGTACTTC
NA	NA	TRBV2	TRBJ1-4	CASSEENEKLFF	TGTGCCAGCAGTGAAGAGAATGAAAAACTGTTTTTT
NA	NA	TRBV7-2	TRBJ1-1	CASSRKVGGNTEAFF	TGTGCCAGCAGCCGGAAGGTGGGAGGGAACACTGAAGCTTTCTTT
NA	NA	TRBV27	TRBJ2-6	CASSLGRPQSGANVLTF	TGTGCCAGCAGTTTAGGCAGGCCGCAGTCTGGGGCCAACGTCCTGACTTTC
NA	NA	TRBV29-1	TRBJ2-2	CSVRKQGAGATGELFF	TGCAGCGTTCGGAAGCAGGGGGCGGGGGCCACCGGGGAGCTGTTTTTT
NA	NA	TRBV2	TRBJ2-4	CASRGGLAKNIQYF	TGTGCCAGCAGAGGGGGTCTAGCCAAAAACATTCAGTACTTC
NA	NA	TRBV7-8	TRBJ2-2	CASSPRRDRHTGELFF	TGTGCCAGCAGCCCGCGCAGGGATCGACACACCGGGGAGCTGTTTTTT